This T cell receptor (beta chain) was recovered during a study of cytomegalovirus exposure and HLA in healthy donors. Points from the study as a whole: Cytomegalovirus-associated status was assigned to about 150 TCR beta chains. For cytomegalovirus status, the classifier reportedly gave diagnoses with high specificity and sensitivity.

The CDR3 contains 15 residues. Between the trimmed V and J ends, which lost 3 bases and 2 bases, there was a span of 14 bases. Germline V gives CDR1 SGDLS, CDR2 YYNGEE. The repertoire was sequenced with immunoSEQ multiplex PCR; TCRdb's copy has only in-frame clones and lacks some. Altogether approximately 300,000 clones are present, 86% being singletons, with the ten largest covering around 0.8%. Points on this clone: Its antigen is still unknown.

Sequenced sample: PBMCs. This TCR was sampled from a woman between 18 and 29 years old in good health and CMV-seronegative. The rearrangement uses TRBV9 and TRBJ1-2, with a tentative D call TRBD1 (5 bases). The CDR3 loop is CASSAQGSENYGYTF. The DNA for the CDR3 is TGTGCCAGCAGCGCCCAGGGCTCCGAAAACTATGGCTACACCTTC.